The sequence of this T cell receptor beta chain was determined in a study of blood T cell repertoires in COVID-19. Across the study: Spain, Italy and the United States supplied samples that represented acute and convalescent COVID-19. T cells, B-cell-depleted T cells, or PBMCs provided the cDNA or gDNA that served as material.

The CDR3 extends over 15 amino acids. V lost 0 bases, J lost 4 bases, and 5 bases stayed unmatched. Germline loops: CDR1 SGDLS, CDR2 YYNGEE. The protocol was immunoSEQ multiplex PCR, while the TCRdb copy is restricted to in-frame clones and leaves out a portion. The table includes 200,000 to 250,000 clones, 86% detected once. This chain links TRBV9 with TRBJ1-2; the match to TRBD1 covers 8 bases. The receptor comes from a man in his sixties with acute or convalescent COVID-19. The sequencing input was peripheral blood. The CDR3, as DNA: TGTGCCAGCAGCGTAGGTCAGGGGGCCTTCTATGGCTACACCTTC. This gives the protein CASSVGQGAFYGYTF.